The next 12 T cell receptor beta chains were all read from a single sample in a study of molecular identifiers for immune sequencing clone quantification (dated by TCRdb to between 2018 and 2020). Library generation was performed with PCR. Instrument on record: Illumina HiSeq 4000. The public reads were run again by TCRdb, first through fastp at Q25 and then through MiXCR, and only productive beta chains were kept. Each entry is one CDR3 protein sequence, shown with its most common DNA and genes. Counted in this sample were about 640,000 distinct CDR3 sequences; 15% to 20% of them appeared once. Jointly, the top ten make up around 0.86% of the sample. The sequencing sample was made of naive CD8+ T cells from blood, with Jurkat cell RNA spiked in. Reading the label with the study, this specimen's cell subset or site is: FACS-sorted CD8+CD4-CCR7+CD45RA+ naive T cells. The receptors here all came from a human donor in good health. Some libraries in this study had Jurkat cell RNA spiked in.

This clonotype was seen ten or more times. The V and J genes are TRBV2 and TRBJ2-3, with TRBD2 matching over 8 bases. CDR1 is SNHLY, CDR2 FYNNEI, per germline. CDR3 length equals 17 residues. With V trimmed by 2 bases and J by 4 bases, 11 bases remained unmatched. The CDR3 reads CASSEPTSSGGADTQYF. CDR3 nucleotide sequence: TGTGCCAGCAGTGAACCTACTTCGAGCGGGGGCGCAGATACGCAGTATTTT.

This clonotype was seen repeatedly, ten times or more. The chain uses TRBV30 and TRBJ1-2; TRBD1 might be the D (5 bases). This CDR3 is built from 15 residues. Trimming stripped 4 bases from V and 2 bases from J, with 17 bases between. CDR1 is GTSNPN and CDR2 is SVGIG in the germline V gene (reference sequence). CDR3 sequence reads: CAWKKGGQGNYGYTF. In DNA form, the CDR3 reads TGTGCCTGGAAGAAGGGCGGACAAGGAAACTATGGCTACACCTTC.

This clonotype was detected a few times. The CDR3 DNA reads as TGTGCCAGCAGTTCCTCTAAACAGGGGCGGGTGAACACTGAAGCTTTCTTT. The encoded protein is CASSSSKQGRVNTEAFF. This sequence joins TRBV28 and TRBJ1-1; TRBD1 matches at 7 bases. Germline loops: CDR1 MDHEN, CDR2 SYDVKM. V shed 4 bases and J 0 bases; nucleotides not matched to a gene: 11. The CDR3 runs to 17 residues.

In its sample, this clonotype was seen many times. J is TRBJ1-5 and V is TRBV28, with D perhaps matching TRBD1 (5 bases). In germline, CDR1 is MDHEN, CDR2 SYDVKM. V was trimmed by 4 bases and J by 1 base, leaving 11 bases between them. CDR3 length: 15 amino acids. The CDR3 DNA reads as TGTGCCAGCAGTTGGAGCGGGGCCAGCAATCAGCCCCAGCATTTT. Its protein product is CASSWSGASNQPQHF.

On this clonotype itself: A clone one base away is much larger, so this may be a read error. The chain has TRBV19 and TRBJ2-2; a weak D match, TRBD1 (5 bases). This CDR3 is 13 amino acids long. V lost 8 bases and J 4 bases, leaving 11 bases between the germline ends. CDR1 LNHDA and CDR2 SQIVND come from the germline V gene (reference sequence). The CDR3 sequence is CASQWGSTGELFF. The CDR3 region has the DNA TGTGCCAGTCAATGGGGCAGCACCGGGGAGCTGTTTTTT.

This clonotype showed up many times. The chain is built from TRBV4-1 and TRBJ2-3; 10 bases are shared with TRBD1. CDR3 length: 15 residues. Germline assignment: CDR1 MGHRA and CDR2 YSYEKL. Losses at the gene ends were 0 bases for V and 4 bases for J; bases not matched to a gene: 1. CDR3 loop: CASSQEGTGADTQYF. CDR3 nucleotide sequence: TGCGCCAGCAGCCAAGAGGGGACAGGGGCAGATACGCAGTATTTT.

This chain links TRBV2 with TRBJ1-5; D is possibly TRBD1 (5 bases). Trimming removed 4 bases from V and 0 bases from J, with 13 bases in between. The CDR3 is 16 residues long. Germline CDR1 and CDR2: SNHLY and FYNNEI. The CDR3 region has the DNA TGTGCCAGCAGTGGGGGACGTCCGTTTAGCAATCAGCCCCAGCATTTT. Its protein product is CASSGGRPFSNQPQHF.

This clonotype was found many times. The chain carries TRBV27 and TRBJ2-6; no definite D call. This CDR3 comprises 15 residues. The germline V and J ends were trimmed by 7 bases and 2 bases, with 12 bases remaining between them. Germline CDR1 and CDR2: MNHEY and SMNVEV (reference sequence). The CDR3 reads CASTSGVAGANVLTF. For the CDR3, the DNA is TGTGCCAGCACCTCTGGGGTTGCTGGGGCCAACGTCCTGACTTTC. Full variable domain (rest looked up from reference TRBV27 and TRBJ2-6): EAQVTQNPRYLITVTGKKLTVTCSQNMNHEYMSWYRQDPGLGLRQIYYSMNVEVTDKGDVPEGYKVSRKEKRNFPLILESPSPNQTSLYFCASTSGVAGANVLTFGAGSRLTVL.

This clonotype was seen repeatedly, ten times or more. The chain links TRBV7-9 to TRBJ2-7, with D possibly TRBD2 on 5 matching bases. The CDR3 is made up of 14 amino acids. Germline CDR1 is SEHNR and CDR2 is FQNEAQ (reference sequence). Trimming left V 1 base short and J 5 bases short, with 12 bases between. In nucleotides, the CDR3 is TGTGCCAGCAGCTTAGGGAGGCAAGGGAACGAGCAGTACTTC. Residues: CASSLGRQGNEQYF. The variable domain in full, completed from reference TRBV7-9 and TRBJ2-7, reads DTGVSQNPRHKITKRGQNVTFRCDPISEHNRLYWYRQTLGQGPEFLTYFQNEAQLEKSRLLSDRFSAERPKGSFSTLEIQRTEQGDSAMYLCASSLGRQGNEQYFGPGTRLTVT.

This clonotype was detected ten times or more. The CDR3: CASSPLGLAGEDTQYF. The CDR3 DNA sequence: TGTGCCAGCAGCCCTCTGGGACTAGCGGGGGAAGATACGCAGTATTTT. The V gene is TRBV7-9, the J gene TRBJ2-3; 14 nucleotides align to TRBD2. V shed 5 bases and J 5 bases; nucleotides not matched to a gene: 6. Germline CDR1 and CDR2: SEHNR and FQNEAQ (reference sequence). The CDR3 length is 16 residues.

The sample holds a few counts of this clonotype. The chain links TRBV7-9 to TRBJ1-1; D gene ambiguous. The CDR3 length is 15 residues. Germline assignment: CDR1 SEHNR and CDR2 FQNEAQ (reference sequence). V dropped 1 base and J dropped 1 base, with 10 bases sitting between them. CDR3 protein: CASSLVGQPNTEAFF. The CDR3 DNA sequence: TGTGCCAGCAGCTTAGTTGGGCAACCGAACACTGAAGCTTTCTTT.

This clonotype appeared many times. The chain recombines TRBV28 with TRBJ2-7, with 8 bases lining up with TRBD1. The CDR3 is 15 amino acids. Germline CDR1 is MDHEN and CDR2 is SYDVKM. With V trimmed by 6 bases and J by 5 bases, 12 bases remained unmatched. CDR3 loop: CASSFRGRRAHEQYF. In nucleotides, the CDR3 is TGTGCCAGCAGCTTCAGGGGGCGGAGGGCCCACGAGCAGTACTTC.